This T cell receptor beta chain was recovered during a study of T cells in tumors after PD-1 blockade. Data came from immunoSEQ multiplex PCR; TCRdb stores just in-frame clones and leaves some out. In the table there are about 20,000 clones, more than 70% of which are singletons. Sequencing was performed on PBMCs, taken before anti-PD-1 treatment. The TCR was taken from a human donor with basal cell carcinoma.

The CDR3 sequence is CASSLEVTGLTEAFF. The DNA for the CDR3 is TGTGCCAGCAGCTTAGAGGTTACGGGGTTGACTGAAGCTTTCTTT. The rearrangement joins TRBV7-2 to TRBJ1-1; D unresolved. The CDR3 length is 15 residues. The V and J ends lost 1 base and 5 bases respectively, with 14 bases between them. Germline V gives CDR1 SGHTA, CDR2 FQGNSA. Complete variable domain (other parts from reference TRBV7-2 and TRBJ1-1): GAGVSQSPSNKVTEKGKDVELRCDPISGHTALYWYRQSLGQGLEFLIYFQGNSAPDKSGLPSDRFSAERTGGSVSTLTIQRTQQEDSAVYLCASSLEVTGLTEAFFGQGTRLTVV.